This TCR beta chain was recorded in a study of neurological immune-mediated disorders. Study findings and constraints: TCR-beta repertoires seemed private in all groups, with no expanded CDR3 amino acid sequences shared.

The cDNA was generated through 5'RACE incorporating 10-nucleotide random UMIs. TCRdb used MiXCR to reprocess the 5' RACE reads, holding one entry per CDR3 protein. The top ten clones hold approximately 7.5% of a sample with roughly 76,000 distinct CDR3 sequences, roughly an eighth of them seen once. This clonotype was seen at least ten times. Its cognate antigen is unknown. The CDR3 runs to 18 residues. The junction had 7 bases not matched to a gene; V was cut back by 0 bases and J by 1 base. Germline V lookup: CDR1 LGHDT, CDR2 YNNKEL (reference sequence). The gene calls are TRBV3-1 and TRBJ2-1, with TRBD2 matching 9 bases. This receptor was obtained from a woman between 45 and 60 years old in good health. Material for sequencing was PBMCs. The chain's CDR3 is CASSQDLSSGGSYNEQFF. The CDR3 coding sequence is TGTGCCAGCAGCCAAGATCTGAGTAGCGGGGGATCCTACAATGAGCAGTTCTTC.